This paragraph covers one TCR beta chain sequence. The entry originates in a study of T cell responses to AZD1222 COVID-19 vaccine. Measured with immunoSEQ multiplex PCR; TCRdb has only the in-frame clones, and not every one. The repertoire includes tens of thousands of clones, more than 90% of them detected once, and approximately 3% sits in the top ten. J gave up 2 bases and V 0 bases, and 3 bases lay outside the gene matches. Germline V lookup: CDR1 MNHEY, CDR2 SVGAGI. This CDR3 comprises 15 residues. This TCR came from an adult in good health. The sample in question was peripheral blood, obtained on day 0 of AZD1222 vaccination. The chain recombines TRBV6-5 with TRBJ1-2; 7 nucleotides match TRBD1. CDR3 bases: TGTGCCAGCAGTTACTCGACAGGGAGAAACTATGGCTACACCTTC. Its translation: CASSYSTGRNYGYTF.